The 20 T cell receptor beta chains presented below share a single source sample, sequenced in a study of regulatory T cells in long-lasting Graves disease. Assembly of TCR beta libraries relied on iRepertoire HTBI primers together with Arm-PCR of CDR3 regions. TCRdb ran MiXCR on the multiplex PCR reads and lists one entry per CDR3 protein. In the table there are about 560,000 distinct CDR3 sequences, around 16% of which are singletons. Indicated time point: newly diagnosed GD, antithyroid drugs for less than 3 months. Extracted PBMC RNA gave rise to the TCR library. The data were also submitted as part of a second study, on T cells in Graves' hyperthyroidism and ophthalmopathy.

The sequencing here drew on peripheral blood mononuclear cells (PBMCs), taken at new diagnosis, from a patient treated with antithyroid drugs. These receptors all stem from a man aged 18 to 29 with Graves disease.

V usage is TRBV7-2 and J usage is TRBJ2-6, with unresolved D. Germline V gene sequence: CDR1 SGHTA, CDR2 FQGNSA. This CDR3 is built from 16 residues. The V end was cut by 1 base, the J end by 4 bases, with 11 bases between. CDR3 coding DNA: TGTGCCAGCAGCTTAGAGTCGGGTTACGGGGCCAACGTCCTGACTTTC. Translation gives CASSLESGYGANVLTF.

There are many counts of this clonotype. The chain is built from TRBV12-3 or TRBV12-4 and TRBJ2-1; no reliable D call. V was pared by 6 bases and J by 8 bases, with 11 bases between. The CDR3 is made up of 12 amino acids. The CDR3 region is CASSPRSYEQFF. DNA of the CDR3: TGTGCCAGCAGCCCCCGGTCGTATGAGCAGTTCTTC.

In DNA, the CDR3 is TGTGCCAGCAGCTGGAGGGACCACCAGTTCACAAATGAGCAGTTCTTC. As protein: CASSWRDHQFTNEQFF. This chain joins TRBV7-9 and TRBJ2-1, with D possibly matching TRBD2 (6 bases). CDR3 size: 16 residues. V shed 4 bases and J shed 7 bases, with 20 bases lying between them. Germline loops: CDR1 SEHNR, CDR2 FQNEAQ (reference sequence).

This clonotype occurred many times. Here the CDR3 reads CASSSAGGLPNEQFF. In DNA, the CDR3 is TGTGCCAGCAGTTCGGCGGGAGGTCTTCCCAATGAGCAGTTCTTC. The chain combines TRBV28 with TRBJ2-1; 8 bases map to TRBD2. The length of the CDR3 is 15 residues. Germline CDR1 is MDHEN and CDR2 is SYDVKM. The V segment lost 4 bases and the J segment 6 bases; nucleotides outside the gene matches: 8. The full variable domain, its missing parts supplied by reference TRBV28 and TRBJ2-1, is DVKVTQSSRYLVKRTGEKVFLECVQDMDHENMFWYRQDPGLGLRLIYFSYDVKMKEKGDIPEGYSVSREKKERFSLILESASTNQTSMYLCASSSAGGLPNEQFFGPGTRLTVL.

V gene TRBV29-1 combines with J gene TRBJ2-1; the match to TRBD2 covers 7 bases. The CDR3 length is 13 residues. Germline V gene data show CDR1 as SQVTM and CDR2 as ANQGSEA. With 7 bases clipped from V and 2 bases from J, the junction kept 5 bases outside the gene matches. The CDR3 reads CSGGGDTYNEQFF. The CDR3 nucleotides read TGCAGCGGCGGGGGTGATACCTACAATGAGCAGTTCTTC.

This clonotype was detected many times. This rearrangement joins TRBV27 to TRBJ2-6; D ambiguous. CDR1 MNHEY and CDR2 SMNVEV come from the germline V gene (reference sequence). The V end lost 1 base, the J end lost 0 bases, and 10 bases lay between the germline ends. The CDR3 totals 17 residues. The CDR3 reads CASSLFPISSGANVLTF. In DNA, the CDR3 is TGTGCCAGCAGTTTATTTCCGATTAGCTCTGGGGCCAACGTCCTGACTTTC.

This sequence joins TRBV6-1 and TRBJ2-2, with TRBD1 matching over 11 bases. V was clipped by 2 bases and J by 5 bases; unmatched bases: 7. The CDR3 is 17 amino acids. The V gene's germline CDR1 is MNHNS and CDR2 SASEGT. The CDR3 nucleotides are TGTGCCAGCAGTGAATGGCGGACAGGGGGCTTGACCGGGGAGCTGTTTTTT. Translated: CASSEWRTGGLTGELFF.

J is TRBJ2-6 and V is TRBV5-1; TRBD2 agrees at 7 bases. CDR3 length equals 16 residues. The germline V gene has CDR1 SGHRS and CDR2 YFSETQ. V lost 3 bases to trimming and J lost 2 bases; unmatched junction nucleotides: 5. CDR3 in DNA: TGCGCCAGCAGCTCCACGGCGGGGGCTGGGGCCAACGTCCTGACTTTC. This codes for CASSSTAGAGANVLTF.

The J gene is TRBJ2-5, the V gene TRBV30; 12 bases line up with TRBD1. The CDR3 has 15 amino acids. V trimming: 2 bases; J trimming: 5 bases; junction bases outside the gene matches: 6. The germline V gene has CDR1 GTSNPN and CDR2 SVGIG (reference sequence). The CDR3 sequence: CAWSSGTGGRETQYF. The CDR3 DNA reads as TGTGCCTGGAGTTCCGGGACAGGGGGCAGGGAGACCCAGTACTTC.

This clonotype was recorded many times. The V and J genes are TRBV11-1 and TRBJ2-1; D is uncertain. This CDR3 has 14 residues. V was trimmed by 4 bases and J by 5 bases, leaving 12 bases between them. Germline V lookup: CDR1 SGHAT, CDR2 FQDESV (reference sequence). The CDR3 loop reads CASSYSSVNNEQFF. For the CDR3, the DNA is TGTGCCAGCAGCTACTCGAGTGTTAACAATGAGCAGTTCTTC.

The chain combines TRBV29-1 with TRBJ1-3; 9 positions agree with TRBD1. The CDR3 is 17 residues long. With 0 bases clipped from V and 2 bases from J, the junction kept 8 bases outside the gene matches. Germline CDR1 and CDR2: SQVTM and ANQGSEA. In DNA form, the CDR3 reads TGCAGCGTTGAAGATCAAACAGGGGGCGCCCCTGGAAACACCATATATTTT. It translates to CSVEDQTGGAPGNTIYF.

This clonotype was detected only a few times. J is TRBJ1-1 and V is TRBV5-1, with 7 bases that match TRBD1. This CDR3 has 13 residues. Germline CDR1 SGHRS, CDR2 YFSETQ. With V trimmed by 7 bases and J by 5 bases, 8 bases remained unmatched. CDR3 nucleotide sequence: TGCGCCAGCGGATACAGGGGAGGGACTGAAGCTTTCTTT. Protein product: CASGYRGGTEAFF.

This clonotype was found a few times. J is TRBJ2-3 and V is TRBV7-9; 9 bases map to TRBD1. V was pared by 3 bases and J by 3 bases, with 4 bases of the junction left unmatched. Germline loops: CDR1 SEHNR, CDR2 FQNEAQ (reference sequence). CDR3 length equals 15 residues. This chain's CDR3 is CASSFGQGWTDTQYF. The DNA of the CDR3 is TGTGCCAGCAGCTTCGGACAGGGGTGGACAGATACGCAGTATTTT. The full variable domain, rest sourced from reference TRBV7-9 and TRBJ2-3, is DTGVSQNPRHKITKRGQNVTFRCDPISEHNRLYWYRQTLGQGPEFLTYFQNEAQLEKSRLLSDRFSAERPKGSFSTLEIQRTEQGDSAMYLCASSFGQGWTDTQYFGPGTRLTVL.

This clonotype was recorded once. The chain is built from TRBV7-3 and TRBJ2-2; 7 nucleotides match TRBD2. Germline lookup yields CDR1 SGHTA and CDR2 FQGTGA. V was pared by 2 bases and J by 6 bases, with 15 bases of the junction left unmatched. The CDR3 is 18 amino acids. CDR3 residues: CASSLGYSGSGAAGELFF. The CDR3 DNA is TGTGCCAGCAGCTTAGGCTACTCGGGGAGCGGGGCAGCCGGGGAGCTGTTTTTT.

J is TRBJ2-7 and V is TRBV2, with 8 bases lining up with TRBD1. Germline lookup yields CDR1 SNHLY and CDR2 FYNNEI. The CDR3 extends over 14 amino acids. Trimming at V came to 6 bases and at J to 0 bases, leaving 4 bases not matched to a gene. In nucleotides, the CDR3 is TGTGCCAGCAGGCAAGACAGGGGCTCCTACGAGCAGTACTTC. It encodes CASRQDRGSYEQYF.

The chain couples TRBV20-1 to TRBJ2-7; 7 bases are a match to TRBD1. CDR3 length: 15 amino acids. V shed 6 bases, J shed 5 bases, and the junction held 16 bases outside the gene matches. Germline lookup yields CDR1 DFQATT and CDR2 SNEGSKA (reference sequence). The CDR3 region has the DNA TGCAGTGCCTTTGCGATGTCGACAGGGTTCCACGAGCAGTACTTC. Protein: CSAFAMSTGFHEQYF.

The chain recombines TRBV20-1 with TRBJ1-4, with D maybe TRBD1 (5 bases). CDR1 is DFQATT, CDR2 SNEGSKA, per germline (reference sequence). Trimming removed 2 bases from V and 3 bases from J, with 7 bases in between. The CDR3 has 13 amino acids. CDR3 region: CSARFRANEKLFF. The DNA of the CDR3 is TGCAGTGCTAGATTCAGGGCTAATGAAAAACTGTTTTTT.

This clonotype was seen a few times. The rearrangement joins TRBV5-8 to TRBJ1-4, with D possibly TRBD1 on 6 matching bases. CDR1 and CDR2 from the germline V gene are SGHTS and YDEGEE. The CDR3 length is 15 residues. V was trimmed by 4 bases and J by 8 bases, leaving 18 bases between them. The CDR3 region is CASSRGGRVVEKLFF. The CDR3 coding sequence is TGTGCCAGCAGCCGGGGGGGCAGGGTAGTCGAAAAACTGTTTTTT.

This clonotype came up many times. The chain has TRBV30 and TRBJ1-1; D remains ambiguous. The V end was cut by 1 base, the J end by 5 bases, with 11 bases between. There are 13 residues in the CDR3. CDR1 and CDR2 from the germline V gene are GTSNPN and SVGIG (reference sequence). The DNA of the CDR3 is TGTGCCTGGAGTGGGCTGGGAATAACTGAAGCTTTCTTT. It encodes CAWSGLGITEAFF.

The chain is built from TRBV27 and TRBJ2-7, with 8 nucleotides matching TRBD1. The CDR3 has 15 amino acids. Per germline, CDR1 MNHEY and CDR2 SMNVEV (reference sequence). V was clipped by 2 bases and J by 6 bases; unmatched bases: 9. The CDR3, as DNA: TGTGCCAGCAGTTTACGTCGGGACAGGTCCCTCGAGCAGTACTTC. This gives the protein CASSLRRDRSLEQYF.